Listed below are T cell receptor beta chains from one sample, sequenced in a study of T cell responses to AZD1222 COVID-19 vaccine. The method was immunoSEQ multiplex PCR; TCRdb's version includes in-frame clones alone and lacks a portion of them. There are some 120,000 clones in the sample; 80% to 90% occur only once, and approximately 9.8% lies in the top ten. Here the sequenced sample was peripheral blood, taken 28 days after the second AZD1222 dose. The source of these receptors is an adult who received the AZD1222 COVID-19 vaccine. The CDR3 runs from the conserved cysteine through the conserved F or W. The D gene is left open where the match is weak. Where a row states a size, it is once, few, many or the class of an expanded clone; other rows omit it.

V gene	clone size	J gene	D gene	CDR3 protein	CDR3 DNA
TRBV5-1	-	TRBJ1-2	TRBD1	CASSPTGEDYGYTF	TGCGCCAGCAGCCCGACAGGGGAGGACTATGGCTACACCTTC
TRBV28	-	TRBJ2-6	TRBD1	CAIRIRTGNSGANVLTF	TGTGCCATCCGAATTAGGACAGGGAACTCTGGGGCCAACGTCCTGACTTTC
TRBV19	-	TRBJ2-5	TRBD2	CASSIGASGGTLETQYF	TGTGCCAGTAGTATAGGGGCTAGCGGCGGCACCTTAGAGACCCAGTACTTC
TRBV14	-	TRBJ2-2	TRBD2	CASSQVRGGRNTGELFF	TGTGCCAGCAGCCAAGTTCGGGGAGGGAGGAACACCGGGGAGCTGTTTTTT
TRBV5-1	-	TRBJ2-2	TRBD1	CASKQGVAGELFF	TGCGCCAGCAAACAGGGGGTAGCCGGGGAGCTGTTTTTT
TRBV9	-	TRBJ1-1	TRBD1	CASSDPTGWNTEAFF	TGTGCCAGCAGCGATCCGACAGGGTGGAACACTGAAGCTTTCTTT
TRBV25-1	-	TRBJ1-3	-	CASRQRGNTIYF	TGTGCCAGCAGACAGCGGGGAAACACCATATATTTT
TRBV6-5	-	TRBJ1-3	-	CASSLLGIGNTIYF	TGTGCCAGCAGCCTCCTTGGAATCGGAAACACCATATATTTT
TRBV7-8	-	TRBJ2-1	TRBD1	CASSLDRGNEQFF	TGTGCCAGCAGCCTCGACAGGGGGAATGAGCAGTTCTTC
TRBV29-1	-	TRBJ2-1	TRBD1	CSVRTGQLSEQFF	TGCAGCGTCCGGACAGGGCAGCTCAGTGAGCAGTTCTTC
TRBV24-1	-	TRBJ2-2	-	CATSSYRNTGELFF	TGTGCCACCAGCTCCTATCGGAACACCGGGGAGCTGTTTTTT
TRBV7-2	-	TRBJ2-7	TRBD1	CASSLAAGGHYEQYF	TGTGCCAGCAGCTTAGCAGCAGGGGGCCACTACGAGCAGTACTTC
TRBV18	-	TRBJ1-2	-	CASSPQTGFYTF	TGTGCCAGCTCACCTCAGACTGGTTTCTACACCTTC
TRBV6-5	-	TRBJ1-4	TRBD1	CASTLWTARGEKLFF	TGTGCCAGCACCTTATGGACAGCCAGGGGGGAAAAACTGTTTTTT
TRBV29-1	-	TRBJ2-7	-	CSALGPTYEQYF	TGCAGCGCCCTAGGGCCTACCTACGAGCAGTACTTC
TRBV25-1	-	TRBJ2-1	TRBD2	CASGRALFEQFF	TGTGCCAGCGGGAGGGCTTTATTCGAGCAGTTCTTC
TRBV19	-	TRBJ2-7	TRBD1	CASRNRGSYEQYF	TGTGCCAGTAGGAACAGGGGGAGTTACGAGCAGTACTTC
TRBV6-5	-	TRBJ1-5	TRBD1	CASSYSGQGSQPQHF	TGTGCCAGCAGTTACTCGGGACAGGGAAGTCAGCCCCAGCATTTT
TRBV7-9	-	TRBJ1-2	-	CASSLGQNYGYTF	TGTGCCAGCAGCTTAGGACAGAACTATGGCTACACCTTC
TRBV7-9	-	TRBJ2-5	-	CASSGPTGVLQETQYF	TGTGCCAGCAGCGGACCGACAGGAGTCCTCCAAGAGACCCAGTACTTC
TRBV10-1	-	TRBJ1-5	-	CASSGGDGQPQHF	TGCGCCAGCAGTGGAGGGGACGGTCAGCCCCAGCATTTT
TRBV6-5	-	TRBJ1-2	-	CASRNSGDPYGYTF	TGTGCCAGCAGGAATTCAGGGGACCCCTATGGCTACACCTTC
TRBV4-3	-	TRBJ2-2	TRBD2	CASSQAPSGGEAGELFF	TGCGCCAGCAGCCAAGCCCCTAGCGGGGGGGAGGCCGGGGAGCTGTTTTTT
TRBV5-1	-	TRBJ1-1	TRBD1	CASSSGTASPEAFF	TGCGCCAGCAGCTCCGGGACAGCCTCCCCTGAAGCTTTCTTT
TRBV30	-	TRBJ1-2	-	CAWNRIGYTF	TGTGCCTGGAATCGTATCGGCTACACCTTC
TRBV30	-	TRBJ2-2	TRBD2	CAWSDPSGLAGYWTGELFF	TGTGCCTGGAGTGACCCATCGGGACTAGCGGGATACTGGACCGGGGAGCTGTTTTTT
TRBV11-1	-	TRBJ1-1	-	CASSSYGGENTEAFF	TGTGCCAGCAGCTCATACGGGGGAGAGAACACTGAAGCTTTCTTT
TRBV9	-	TRBJ1-6	-	CASSDPQGRSRNSPLHF	TGTGCCAGCAGCGATCCCCAGGGGAGGTCCCGTAATTCACCCCTCCACTTT
TRBV29-1	-	TRBJ1-1	TRBD1	CSVETQGGTEAFF	TGCAGCGTTGAAACTCAGGGGGGCACTGAAGCTTTCTTT
TRBV19	-	TRBJ2-7	-	CASSEDGDSYEQYF	TGTGCCAGTAGTGAAGACGGTGACTCCTACGAGCAGTACTTC
TRBV6-6	-	TRBJ1-1	-	CASTLNTEAFF	TGTGCCAGCACCTTGAACACTGAAGCTTTCTTT
TRBV7-6	-	TRBJ2-1	TRBD2	CASSLAGTSGYNEQFF	TGTGCCAGCAGCTTAGCGGGGACTAGCGGCTACAATGAGCAGTTCTTC
TRBV5-4	-	TRBJ2-1	TRBD2	CASSAPSGSSYNEQFF	TGTGCCAGCAGCGCTCCTAGCGGGAGCTCCTACAATGAGCAGTTCTTC
TRBV18	-	TRBJ2-5	-	CASSPTGLETQYF	TGTGCCAGCTCACCTACAGGGCTGGAGACCCAGTACTTC
TRBV5-1	once	TRBJ2-7	-	CASSSDSSSYEQYF	TGCGCCAGCAGCTCTGACAGTTCCTCCTACGAGCAGTACTTC
TRBV11-3	-	TRBJ1-1	-	CASSLDTEAFF	TGTGCCAGCAGCTTAGACACTGAAGCTTTCTTT
TRBV7-3	-	TRBJ2-6	-	CASSSPGEERSGANVLTF	TGTGCCAGCAGCTCCCCAGGGGAGGAGCGCTCTGGGGCCAACGTCCTGACTTTC
TRBV10-1	-	TRBJ2-5	-	CASSECEACTQYF	TGCGCCAGCAGTGAGTGCGAGGCCTGTACCCAGTACTTC
TRBV7-2	-	TRBJ2-7	-	CASSLDMDYEQYF	TGTGCCAGCAGTTTGGACATGGACTACGAGCAGTACTTC